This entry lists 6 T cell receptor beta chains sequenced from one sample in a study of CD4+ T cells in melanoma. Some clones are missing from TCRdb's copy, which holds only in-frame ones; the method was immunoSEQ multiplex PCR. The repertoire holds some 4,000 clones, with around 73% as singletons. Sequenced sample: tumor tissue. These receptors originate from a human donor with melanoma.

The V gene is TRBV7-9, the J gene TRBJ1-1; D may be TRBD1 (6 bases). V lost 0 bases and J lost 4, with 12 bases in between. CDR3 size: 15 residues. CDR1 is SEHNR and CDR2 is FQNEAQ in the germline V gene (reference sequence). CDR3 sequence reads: CASSLAPTGGTEAFF. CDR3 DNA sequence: TGTGCCAGCAGCTTAGCGCCGACAGGAGGCACTGAAGCTTTCTTT. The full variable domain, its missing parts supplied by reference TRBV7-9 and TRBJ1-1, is DTGVSQNPRHKITKRGQNVTFRCDPISEHNRLYWYRQTLGQGPEFLTYFQNEAQLEKSRLLSDRFSAERPKGSFSTLEIQRTEQGDSAMYLCASSLAPTGGTEAFFGQGTRLTVV.

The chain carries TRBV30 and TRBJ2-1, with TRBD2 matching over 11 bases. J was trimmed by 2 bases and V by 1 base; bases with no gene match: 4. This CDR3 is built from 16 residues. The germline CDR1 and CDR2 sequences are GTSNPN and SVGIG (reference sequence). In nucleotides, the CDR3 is TGTGCCTGGAGTGACCCGGGACTAGCGGCCTACAATGAGCAGTTCTTC. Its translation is CAWSDPGLAAYNEQFF.

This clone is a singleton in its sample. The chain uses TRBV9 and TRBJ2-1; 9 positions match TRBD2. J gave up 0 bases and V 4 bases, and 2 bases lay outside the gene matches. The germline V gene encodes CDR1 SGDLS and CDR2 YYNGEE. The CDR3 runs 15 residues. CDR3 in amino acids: CASSISGGSYNEQFF. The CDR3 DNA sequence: TGTGCCAGCAGCATTAGCGGGGGCTCCTACAATGAGCAGTTCTTC.

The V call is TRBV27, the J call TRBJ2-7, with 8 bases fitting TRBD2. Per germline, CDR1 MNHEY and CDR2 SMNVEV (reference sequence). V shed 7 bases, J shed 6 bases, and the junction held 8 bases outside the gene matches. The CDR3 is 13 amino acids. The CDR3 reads CASTLYGGGEQYF. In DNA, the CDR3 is TGTGCCAGCACCTTATACGGGGGGGGCGAGCAGTACTTC.

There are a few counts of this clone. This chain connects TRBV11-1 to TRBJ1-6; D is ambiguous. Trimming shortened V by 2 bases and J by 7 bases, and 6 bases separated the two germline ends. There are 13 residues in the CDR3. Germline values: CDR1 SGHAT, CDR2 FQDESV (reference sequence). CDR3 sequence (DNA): TGTGCCAGCAGCTTACACCGGAATTCACCCCTCCACTTT. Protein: CASSLHRNSPLHF.

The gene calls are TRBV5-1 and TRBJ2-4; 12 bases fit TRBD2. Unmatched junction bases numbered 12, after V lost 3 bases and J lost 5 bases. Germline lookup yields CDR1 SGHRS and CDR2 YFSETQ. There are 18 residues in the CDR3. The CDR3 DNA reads TGCGCCAGCAGCTCCAAGACTAGCGGGGGTTCCAGGGAAAACATTCAGTACTTC. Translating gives CASSSKTSGGSRENIQYF.